This T cell receptor beta chain was sequenced for a study of beta chain features in type 1 diabetes. One heparinised blood draw, averaging around 0.12 L, came from each donor. Germline CDR1 SGHRS, CDR2 YFSETQ. This CDR3 contains 15 residues. V was clipped by 1 base and J by 2 bases, with 9 bases between them. Every isolated RNA sample was fully reverse transcribed, so sequencing captured expressed TCRB transcripts. This table comes from immunoSEQ multiplex PCR, and its TCRdb copy is limited to in-frame clones, with some not included. The table shows about 16,000 clones, with 55% occurring only once. The sequencing input was stem cell memory CD4+ T cells from blood. The rearrangement uses TRBV5-1 and TRBJ2-2; no firm D call. The source of this sequence is a woman younger than 35 in good health. CDR3 DNA sequence: TGCGCCAGCAGCTTGCTACCACCTAACACCGGGGAGCTGTTTTTT. It yields the protein CASSLLPPNTGELFF.